The 22 T cell receptor beta chains below were found in one sample sequenced in a study of beta chain features in type 1 diabetes. The isolated RNA, all of it, was reverse transcribed, so expressed TCRB transcripts were what got sequenced. Profiling relied on immunoSEQ multiplex PCR, and the TCRdb table lists in-frame clones only, not all of them. This sample has 150,000 to 160,000 clones; 11% occur once, and the top ten carry about 1.9%. Sequencing used central memory CD4+ T cells from blood. The receptors derive from a young man in good health.

The J gene is TRBJ2-5, the V gene TRBV25-1; 11 bases agree with TRBD2. This CDR3 comprises 15 residues. J gave up 5 bases and V 6 bases, and 8 bases lay outside the gene matches. The germline V gene encodes CDR1 MGHDK and CDR2 SYGVNS. This CDR3 reads CASSCSGGGCETQYF. In DNA, the CDR3 is TGTGCCAGCAGCTGTAGCGGGGGGGGTTGTGAGACCCAGTACTTC.

The rearrangement joins TRBV9 to TRBJ2-1, with 10 bases aligning to TRBD2. CDR1 SGDLS and CDR2 YYNGEE come from the germline V gene. V gave up 4 bases and J gave up 2 bases; unmatched junction bases: 9. This CDR3 has 17 residues. In DNA, the CDR3 is TGTGCCAGCAGCCCGAGGCCTAGCGGGAGTACCTACAATGAGCAGTTCTTC. It encodes CASSPRPSGSTYNEQFF.

This clone was seen a handful of times. The V gene is TRBV9, the J gene TRBJ2-5; D gene ambiguous. Germline loops: CDR1 SGDLS, CDR2 YYNGEE. The V end was cut by 2 bases, the J end by 1 base, with 9 bases between. The CDR3 is 14 amino acids. The CDR3 sequence is CASSVPGIQETQYF. The DNA for the CDR3 is TGTGCCAGCAGCGTTCCAGGTATCCAAGAGACCCAGTACTTC.

This clone came up many times. The V and J genes are TRBV4-3 and TRBJ1-2; no reliable D call. Trimming took off 7 bases at V and 0 bases at J, with 9 bases between the two ends. The CDR3 sequence is 13 residues long. Germline CDR1 LGHNA, CDR2 YSLEER. In DNA, the CDR3 is TGCGCCAGCACCTTTGGCCCTAACTATGGCTACACCTTC. Its protein is CASTFGPNYGYTF.

J is TRBJ1-5 and V is TRBV27; D perhaps matches TRBD1 (6 bases). V was pared by 5 bases and J by 9 bases, with 11 bases between. The CDR3 is 12 amino acids. Germline values: CDR1 MNHEY, CDR2 SMNVEV (reference sequence). As DNA, the CDR3 is TGTGCCAGCAGTCCCCAAGGGGGGCCCCAGCATTTT. It specifies CASSPQGGPQHF.

This clone appeared a few times. V and J are TRBV11-1 and TRBJ2-7; D remains ambiguous. CDR1 and CDR2 from the germline V gene are SGHAT and FQDESV (reference sequence). This CDR3 has 13 residues. The V end was cut by 5 bases, the J end by 4 bases, with 12 bases between. The CDR3 nucleotides are TGTGCCAGCAGCCACGGACGAGTTTACGAGCAGTACTTC. As protein: CASSHGRVYEQYF.

The chain recombines TRBV27 with TRBJ1-2; tentatively, D is TRBD1 (5 bases). The V gene lost 4 bases and the J gene lost 7 bases, with 16 bases spanning the gap. The V gene's germline CDR1 is MNHEY and CDR2 SMNVEV (reference sequence). The CDR3 has 14 residues. The chain's CDR3 is CASSSLAGTGGYTF. CDR3 coding DNA: TGTGCCAGCAGTTCCCTAGCAGGGACGGGTGGCTACACCTTC.

This clone was counted between two and nine times. J is TRBJ1-2 and V is TRBV18; the D gene is possibly TRBD1 (5 bases). Germline values: CDR1 KGHSH, CDR2 LQKENI. The V and J ends lost 2 bases and 4 bases respectively, with 14 bases between them. The CDR3 spans 15 residues. CDR3: CASSPIPGTAYGYTF. CDR3 bases: TGTGCCAGCTCACCAATTCCGGGGACGGCCTATGGCTACACCTTC.

This clone was seen more than once but under ten times. The chain links TRBV2 to TRBJ2-7; D not certain. V lost 6 bases to trimming and J lost 6 bases, with 15 bases between them. CDR3 length equals 13 residues. CDR1 and CDR2 (germline): SNHLY, FYNNEI. DNA for the CDR3: TGTGCCAGCAGAGAGTCAGTATACGGCGAGCAGTACTTC. Its protein is CASRESVYGEQYF.

This clone was seen repeatedly, ten times or more. The genes are TRBV7-9 and TRBJ2-4; 7 positions match TRBD2. The germline V gene encodes CDR1 SEHNR and CDR2 FQNEAQ (reference sequence). V trimming: 3 bases; J trimming: 8 bases; junction bases outside the gene matches: 7. This CDR3 is built from 14 residues. CDR3 residues: CASSFSGASDIQYF. CDR3 DNA sequence: TGTGCCAGCAGCTTCAGCGGGGCGTCGGACATTCAGTACTTC.

In this sample, this clone turned up a few times. Relative to the germline gene, one junction end is altered; a read error may explain this. Within the sample, other DNA sequences also encode this same CDR3. The chain uses TRBV7-7 and TRBJ2-2, with D perhaps being TRBD1 or TRBD2 (5 bases each). There are 14 residues in the CDR3. From germline, CDR1 is SSHAT and CDR2 FNYEAQ (reference sequence). The CDR3 spells CASSLGTRTGELFF. The CDR3, as DNA: TGTGCTAGCAGCTTGGGGACCCGGACCGGGGAGCTGTTTTTT.

This clone was seen repeatedly, ten times or more. The same CDR3 also results from other DNA sequences found in this sample. V gene TRBV28 combines with J gene TRBJ2-7; D gene ambiguous. This CDR3 is 14 amino acids long. V gave up 4 bases and J gave up 3 bases, with 13 bases separating them. Germline CDR1 reads MDHEN; CDR2 reads SYDVKM. For the CDR3, the DNA is TGTGCCAGCAGTTCTTCCGACATCCGCTACGAGCAGTACTTC. This translates into CASSSSDIRYEQYF.

Remarks on this clone: The sample holds other DNA sequences that translate to the same CDR3. The chain links TRBV7-3 to TRBJ2-2; the D is unclear. The CDR3 is 13 residues long. The V and J ends lost 5 bases and 4 bases respectively, with 8 bases between them. Germline V gene sequence: CDR1 SGHTA, CDR2 FQGTGA. The CDR3 DNA is TGTGCCAGCAGCCTTGACCCCACCGGGGAGCTGTTTTTT. Translated, it gives CASSLDPTGELFF.

This clone was observed a handful of times. CDR3 loop: CASSLGISGGRTGYEQYF. The CDR3 nucleotides read TGCGCCAGCAGCTTGGGTATTAGCGGGGGCCGGACGGGCTACGAGCAGTACTTC. This rearrangement joins TRBV5-1 to TRBJ2-7; TRBD2 matches 9 bases. CDR3 length: 18 amino acids. J was trimmed by 3 bases and V by 0 bases; bases with no gene match: 13. Germline CDR1 is SGHRS and CDR2 is YFSETQ.

The chain recombines TRBV7-2 with TRBJ1-4, with 7 bases fitting TRBD1. After removal of 5 bases from V and 5 bases from J, the junction contained 5 bases not matched to a gene. CDR1 SGHTA and CDR2 FQGNSA come from the germline V gene. The CDR3 consists of 14 residues. The CDR3 reads CASSRQGENEKLFF. In DNA, the CDR3 is TGTGCCAGCAGCCGACAGGGTGAAAATGAAAAACTGTTTTTT.

The count of this clone is one. This chain uses TRBV2 with TRBJ1-2; a weak D match, TRBD1 (5 bases). The CDR3 spans 12 residues. Germline assignment: CDR1 SNHLY and CDR2 FYNNEI. V was trimmed by 4 bases and J by 4 bases, leaving 7 bases between them. DNA for the CDR3: TGTGCCAGCAGTGGACAGCTCTATGGCTACACCTTC. Its translation: CASSGQLYGYTF.

This clone was recorded a few times. The V gene is TRBV28, the J gene TRBJ1-4, with D tentatively TRBD1 (6 bases). Trimming pared 6 bases from V and 7 bases from J, leaving 15 bases between. CDR3 length equals 14 residues. Germline CDR1 reads MDHEN; CDR2 reads SYDVKM. Here the CDR3 reads CASRNQGSGEKLFF. DNA of the CDR3: TGTGCCAGCAGGAACCAGGGGTCTGGTGAAAAACTGTTTTTT.

This clone was picked up a small number of times. The chain couples TRBV29-1 to TRBJ2-7; 12 bases agree with TRBD1. This CDR3 contains 13 residues. After removal of 7 bases from V and 2 bases from J, the junction contained 3 bases not matched to a gene. Germline V gene data show CDR1 as SQVTM and CDR2 as ANQGSEA. CDR3 sequence reads: CSGGTGGPYEQYF. In nucleotides, the CDR3 is TGCAGCGGGGGGACAGGGGGCCCCTACGAGCAGTACTTC.

In its sample, this clone was seen a few times. In DNA, the CDR3 is TGTGCCACCCGGACGGGTTCCTATGGCTACACCTTC. It translates to CATRTGSYGYTF. The chain uses TRBV10-3 and TRBJ1-2; no firm D call. The V gene's germline CDR1 is ENHRY and CDR2 SYGVKD. The length of the CDR3 is 12 residues. Deletions cut 10 bases from V and 4 bases from J, with 13 bases between.

The chain joins TRBV7-6 to TRBJ2-5; D is unresolved. Germline CDR1 and CDR2: SGHVS and FNYEAQ. The CDR3 is made up of 12 amino acids. V shed 5 bases and J shed 3 bases, with 7 bases lying between them. DNA of the CDR3: TGTGCCAGCAGCCGCGTCAAAGAGACCCAGTACTTC. This translates into CASSRVKETQYF.

The chain links TRBV10-3 to TRBJ1-1; tentative D call: TRBD1 (6 bases). The CDR3 totals 13 residues. Looked up from germline, CDR1 is ENHRY and CDR2 is SYGVKD. V was shortened by 3 bases and J by 5 bases, with 10 bases between the two germline ends. In DNA, the CDR3 is TGTGCCATCAGTGAACCGACAGGAACTGAAGCTTTCTTT. Encoded protein: CAISEPTGTEAFF.

This clone was seen more than once but under ten times. The genes are TRBV18 and TRBJ2-5; 8 bases are a match to TRBD1. Germline V lookup: CDR1 KGHSH, CDR2 LQKENI. The junction had 2 bases not matched to a gene; V was cut back by 3 bases and J by 2 bases. CDR3 size: 14 residues. CDR3 residues: CASSPGQEQETQYF. The CDR3 DNA reads TGTGCCAGCTCACCGGGACAGGAACAAGAGACCCAGTACTTC. Full variable domain (remainder filled in from reference TRBV18 and TRBJ2-5): NAGVMQNPRHLVRRRGQEARLRCSPMKGHSHVYWYRQLPEEGLKFMVYLQKENIIDESGMPKERFSAEFPKEGPSILRIQQVVRGDSAAYFCASSPGQEQETQYFGPGTRLLVL.